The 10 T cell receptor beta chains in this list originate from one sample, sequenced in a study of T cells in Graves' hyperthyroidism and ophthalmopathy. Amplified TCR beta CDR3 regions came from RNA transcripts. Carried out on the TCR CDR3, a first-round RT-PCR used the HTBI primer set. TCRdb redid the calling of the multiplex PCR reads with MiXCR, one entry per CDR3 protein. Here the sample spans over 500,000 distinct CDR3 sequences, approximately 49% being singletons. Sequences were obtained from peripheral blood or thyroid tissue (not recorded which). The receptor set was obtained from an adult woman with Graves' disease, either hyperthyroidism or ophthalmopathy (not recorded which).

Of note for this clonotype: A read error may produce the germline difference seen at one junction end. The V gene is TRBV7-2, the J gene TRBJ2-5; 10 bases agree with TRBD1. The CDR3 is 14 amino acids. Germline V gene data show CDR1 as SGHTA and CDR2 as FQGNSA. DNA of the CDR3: TGTGCCAGCAGCCGGGACAGGGGTCCCGATACGCAGTATTTC. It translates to CASSRDRGPDTQYF.

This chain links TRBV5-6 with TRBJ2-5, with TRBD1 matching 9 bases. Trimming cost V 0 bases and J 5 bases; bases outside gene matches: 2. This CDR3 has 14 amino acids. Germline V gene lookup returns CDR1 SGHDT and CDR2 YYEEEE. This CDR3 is CASSLGQGEETQYF. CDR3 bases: TGTGCCAGCAGCTTGGGACAGGGGGAGGAGACCCAGTACTTC.

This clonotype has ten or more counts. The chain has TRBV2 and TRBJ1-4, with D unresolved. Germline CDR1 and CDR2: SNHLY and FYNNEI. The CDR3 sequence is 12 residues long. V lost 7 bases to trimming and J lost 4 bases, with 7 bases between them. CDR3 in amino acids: CASNRFNEKLFF. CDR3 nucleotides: TGTGCCAGCAACCGGTTTAATGAAAAACTGTTTTTT. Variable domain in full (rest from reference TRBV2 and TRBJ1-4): EPEVTQTPSHQVTQMGQEVILRCVPISNHLYFYWYRQILGQKVEFLVSFYNNEISEKSEIFDDQFSVERPDGSNFTLKIRSTKLEDSAMYFCASNRFNEKLFFGSGTQLSVL.

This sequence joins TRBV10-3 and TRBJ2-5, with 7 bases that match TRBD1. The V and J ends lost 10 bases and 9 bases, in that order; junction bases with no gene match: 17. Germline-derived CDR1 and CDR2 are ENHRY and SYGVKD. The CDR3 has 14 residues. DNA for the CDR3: TGTGCCACCAGGGGGATGGGGAGTCACCAGCCCCAGTACTTC. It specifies CATRGMGSHQPQYF.

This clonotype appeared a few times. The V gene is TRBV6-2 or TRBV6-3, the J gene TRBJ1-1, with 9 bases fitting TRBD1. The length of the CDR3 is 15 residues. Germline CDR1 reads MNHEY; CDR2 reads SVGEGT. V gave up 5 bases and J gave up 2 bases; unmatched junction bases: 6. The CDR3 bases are TGTGCCAGCAGTAAACCGACAGGGGGAAACACTGAAGCTTTCTTT. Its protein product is CASSKPTGGNTEAFF.

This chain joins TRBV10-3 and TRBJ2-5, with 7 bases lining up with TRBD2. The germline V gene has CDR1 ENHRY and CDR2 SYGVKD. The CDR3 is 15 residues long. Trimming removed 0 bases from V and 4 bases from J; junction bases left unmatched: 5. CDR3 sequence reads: CAISESGGSPETQYF. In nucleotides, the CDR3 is TGTGCCATCAGTGAGTCGGGCGGGAGCCCAGAGACCCAGTACTTC.

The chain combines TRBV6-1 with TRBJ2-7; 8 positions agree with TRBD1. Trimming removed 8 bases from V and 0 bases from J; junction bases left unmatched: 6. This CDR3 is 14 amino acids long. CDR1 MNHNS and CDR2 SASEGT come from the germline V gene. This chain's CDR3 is CASQQGGSSYEQYF. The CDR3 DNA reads TGTGCCAGCCAACAGGGGGGATCCTCCTACGAGCAGTACTTC.

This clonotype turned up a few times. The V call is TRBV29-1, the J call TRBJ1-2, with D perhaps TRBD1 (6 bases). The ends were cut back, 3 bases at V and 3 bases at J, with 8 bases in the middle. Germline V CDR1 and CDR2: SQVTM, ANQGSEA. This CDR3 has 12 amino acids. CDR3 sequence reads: CSVDGGHYGYTF. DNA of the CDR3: TGCAGCGTTGATGGGGGCCACTATGGCTACACCTTC.

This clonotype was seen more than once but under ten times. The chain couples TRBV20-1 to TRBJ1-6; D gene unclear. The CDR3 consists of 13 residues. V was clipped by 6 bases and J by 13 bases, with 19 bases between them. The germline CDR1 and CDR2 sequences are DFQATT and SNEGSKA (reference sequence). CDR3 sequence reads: CSASREVNQPLHF. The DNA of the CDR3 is TGCAGTGCGTCCCGGGAGGTTAATCAGCCCCTCCACTTT.

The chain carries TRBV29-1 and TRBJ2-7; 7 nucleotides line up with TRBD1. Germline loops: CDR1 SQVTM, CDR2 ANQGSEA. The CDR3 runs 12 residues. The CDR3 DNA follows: TGCAGTTTGCCAGGGGGTGGCTACGAGCAGTACTTC. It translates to CSLPGGGYEQYF.